Listed below are T cell receptor beta chains from one sample, sequenced in a study of T cells expressing NK-cell markers. TCRdb processed the 5' RACE reads again and assigns one entry to each CDR3 protein, with no DNA. The listing records 550,000 or so distinct CDR3 sequences. Input material: blood T cells: a sorted CD56 or NKG2C T cell subset, CD4+ or CD8+ T cells, or bulk PBMC T cells (not recorded which). All receptors come from a man aged 18 to 30 in good health. Each CDR3 is given with its conserved first and last residue.

cdr3_length	v_call	j_call	cdr3_aa
14	TRBV28	TRBJ2-7	CASSPIGGSYEQYF
15	TRBV7-9	TRBJ2-6	CASSEIPSGANVLTF
13	TRBV12-3/TRBV12-4	TRBJ1-2	CATRVQGGYGYTF
14	TRBV27	TRBJ2-7	CASSQRTALHEQYF
13	TRBV7-9	TRBJ2-2	CASSPPSGRELFF
16	TRBV10-1	TRBJ2-1	CASSDRAGATYNEQFF
13	TRBV7-9	TRBJ1-2	CASSLAGQEGYTF
14	TRBV20-1	TRBJ2-7	CSAREGGLGGEQYF
16	TRBV7-8	TRBJ2-1	CASSPQGRTGINEQFF
15	TRBV28	TRBJ2-3	CASSFGVRGTDTQYF
17	TRBV3-1	TRBJ2-2	CASSPRGRLRNTGELFF
17	TRBV6-2/TRBV6-3	TRBJ2-1	CASSSTGTSGNYNEQFF
17	TRBV20-1	TRBJ2-1	CSARASGSSLSYNEQFF
13	TRBV7-3	TRBJ1-4	CAISQGPNEKLFF
13	TRBV7-8	TRBJ2-7	CASRSLGTYEQYF
16	TRBV5-8	TRBJ2-2	CASSSFLGPKAGELFF
14	TRBV5-1	TRBJ2-5	CASSLMSGEETQYF
15	TRBV4-3	TRBJ2-7	CASSQGTSGLYEQYF
16	TRBV7-2	TRBJ2-1	CASSLEGTSGSNEQFF
11	TRBV24-1	TRBJ2-7	CATSDHREQYF
17	TRBV7-9	TRBJ2-4	CASSLGGLAGAKNIQYF
19	TRBV2	TRBJ2-1	CASSEALLLSMSVGNEQFF
16	TRBV6-5	TRBJ2-3	CASSLDSNTYTDTQYF
13	TRBV4-1	TRBJ2-3	CASSQVGLAGPYF
16	TRBV6-2/TRBV6-3	TRBJ2-1	CASSYPTLGAYNEQFF
13	TRBV5-1	TRBJ2-7	CASSPGTIYEQYF
15	TRBV7-2	TRBJ2-1	CASSLAKIAGGKQFF
15	TRBV5-1	TRBJ1-4	CASSLGGEIEEKLFF
15	TRBV6-5	TRBJ1-4	CASSSQQGASEKLFF